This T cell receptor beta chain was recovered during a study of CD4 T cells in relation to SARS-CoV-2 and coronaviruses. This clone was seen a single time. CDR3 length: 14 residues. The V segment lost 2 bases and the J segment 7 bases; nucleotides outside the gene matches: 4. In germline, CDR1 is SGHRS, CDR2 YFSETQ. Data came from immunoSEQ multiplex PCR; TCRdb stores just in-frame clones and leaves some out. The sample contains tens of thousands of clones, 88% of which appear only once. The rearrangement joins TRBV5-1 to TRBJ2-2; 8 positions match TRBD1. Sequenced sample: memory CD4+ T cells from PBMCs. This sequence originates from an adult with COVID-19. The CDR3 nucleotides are TGCGCCAGCAGCTTCCAGGGGGCTGGCGGGGAGCTGTTTTTT. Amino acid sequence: CASSFQGAGGELFF. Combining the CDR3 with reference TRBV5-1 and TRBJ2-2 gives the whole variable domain KAGVTQTPRYLIKTRGQQVTLSCSPISGHRSVSWYQQTPGQGLQFLFEYFSETQRNKGNFPGRFSGRQFSNSRSEMNVSTLELGDSALYLCASSFQGAGGELFFGEGSRLTVL.